Described below is a single T cell receptor (beta chain) sequence and its context. This sample was included in a study of blood T cell repertoires in COVID-19. At the level of the study: Sample material is recorded as cDNA or gDNA derived from T cells, B-cell-depleted T cells, or PBMCs.

CDR3 length equals 13 residues. The V and J ends lost 6 bases and 5 bases respectively, with 14 bases between them. The repertoire was sequenced with immunoSEQ multiplex PCR; TCRdb's copy has only in-frame clones and lacks some. The sample has 150,000 or so clones, around 84% seen once. In terms of age and location, participants ranged from about 18 to 95 years and lived in about two dozen US areas. The study assigned cohorts using participant-reported clinical history. Two negative PCRs, clearance, or symptom resolution characterized the recovered Cohort 3 donors. This receptor was obtained from a woman aged 45-65 years who had recovered from COVID-19. What was sequenced was PBMCs or T cells enriched from blood (not recorded which). The chain carries TRBV12-3 or TRBV12-4 and TRBJ2-7; weak D call: TRBD1 (5 bases). Here the CDR3 reads CASSPPWGHEQYF. The DNA of the CDR3 is TGTGCCAGCAGCCCCCCGTGGGGCCACGAGCAGTACTTC.